This TCR beta chain was observed in a study of graft-versus-host responses after intestinal transplantation listed by TCRdb under 2021. A note on the overall study: Recipients received multivisceral, liver-intestinal, or isolated intestinal transplants. All recipients received anti-thymocyte globulin induction followed by maintenance tacrolimus and steroids for three to four years. Bulk TCR-beta CDR3 sequencing was used to track graft-versus-host and host-versus-graft alloreactive T cell clones in the graft, circulation and bone marrow after intestinal transplantation. Alloreactive clones were identified by sequencing pre-transplant mixed lymphocyte reaction products and comparing them with unstimulated pre-transplant donor and recipient T cells. The cohort enrolled 20 to 30 intestinal transplant recipients including one retransplant, and 3 patients lacking pretransplant specimens were excluded. A peak of at least 4% donor T cells among recipient peripheral blood mononuclear cells was the definition used for donor T cell macrochimerism. Samples from a few later patients were sequenced in-house on an Illumina MiSeq with MiXCR processing rather than by the commercial service.

Only a few counts were recorded for this clone. Base qualities are not at hand, and no much larger clone is one base apart. The time point label for this specimen denotes: cells obtained before transplantation from donor or recipient. In the mixed lymphocyte reactions, approximately 200,000 CFSE-labeled pre-transplant responders were plated with approximately 200,000 irradiated violet-dye-labeled stimulators and cultured for approximately 6 days. Proliferating CD3+CD4+CFSE-low and CD3+CD8+CFSE-low responder cells were FACS-sorted on a BD Influx sorter after the mixed lymphocyte reaction. Spanning cysteine to phenylalanine, the CDR3 consists of 15 amino acids. CDR3 DNA only is kept here, 45 bases in frame from base 1. Via the germline V gene, CDR1 is KGHSH and CDR2 LQKENI. V and J are truncated by 5 bases and 0 bases respectively, leaving an intervening sequence of 13 bases. Library creation used the immunoSEQ multiplex PCR assay. For most patients, genomic DNA was isolated with the Qiagen DNeasy Blood and Tissue Kit and shipped frozen to Adaptive Biotechnologies for TCR sequencing. High-throughput TCR-beta CDR3 sequencing of genomic DNA from most patients was performed by Adaptive Biotechnologies. As for the authors' bioinformatics: Adaptive's ImmunoSEQ software was the source of the TCR sequencing data for over 15 patients, while three other patients were processed with MiXCR and VDJtools. To correct CD4 versus CD8 sorting errors, sequences present in both subsets at a frequency ratio below 5:1 were removed. CDR3 nucleotide sequences shared between donor and recipient were removed because their origin could not be assigned. To count as alloreactive, a clone needed at least 2-fold expansion over unstimulated cells and a minimum CFSE-low frequency of 0.002% (template counts) or 0.001% (read counts). Mappable clones were those detected in sequenced pre-transplant spleen, lymph node, or MLR CFSE-low populations of the donor or recipient. The cumulative frequency of alloreactive clones was calculated as a percentage of all sequences, weighted by copy number. TCRdb obtained this table from immuneACCESS and retained in-frame rearrangements with V and J assigned. These tables miss some clones; where compared with another copy, unresolved V genes account for less than half of the shortfall, and the remainder is unexplained. V, J and clone size are those of that table, while D and trimming were read from the DNA. This sample holds around 19,000 clones; around 42% were observed only once. The biggest ten clones account for 0.88% of the sample.

Overall study results and their limits: GvH clones turned up in recipient bone marrow, with some appearing earlier in ileal mucosa or blood, a pattern consistent with an intestinal mucosal origin. Conclusions were limited by the relatively low number and heterogeneity of intestinal transplant patients. Peak levels of circulating GvH clones were associated with declines in HvG clones early after transplant. In patients with donor T cell macrochimerism, the allografts had high GvH to HvG T cell clonal ratios.

Here the chain combines TRBV18 and TRBJ1-2; tentative D gene TRBD1, with 5 bases matching. The TCR originated in a human patient who received an intestinal transplant. This specimen consisted of alloreactive CD4+ T cells from a mixed lymphocyte reaction culture, obtained before intestinal transplant. The label giving this sample's cell subset or site can be read as: CFSE-low proliferating T cells sorted from approximately 6-day pre-transplant mixed lymphocyte reaction (GvH or HvG direction). DNA sequence: TGTGCCAGCTCAGACGACAGACGAGCTAACTATGGCTACACCTTC. Translated, this gives CASSDDRRANYGYTF.